This T cell receptor beta chain was sequenced in a study of shared clonotypes between healthy human individuals. Study information: In total, the donors were a couple of women and three men aged 18 to 49.

Execution of the assay was at deep level. The data were produced by immunoSEQ multiplex PCR, yet TCRdb's version contains in-frame clones alone and is incomplete. The repertoire consists of 450,000 to 500,000 clones, with over 75% occurring once and the leading ten covering about an eighth. The study enrolled healthy HIV-negative adults without recent acute infections or vaccinations as donors. Adults of Caucasian background living in Nashville, Tennessee made up all donors. Germline V gives CDR1 MGHRA, CDR2 YSYEKL. V was pared by 4 bases and J by 4 bases, with 11 bases between. The CDR3 runs to 13 residues.

V and J are TRBV4-1 and TRBJ2-7, with D unclear. The sequence came from a woman aged 35 to 49 in good health. Some clones in this sample may be carry-over from other donors' samples. The sequencing input was PBMCs. CDR3: CASSPLILYEQYF. The CDR3 DNA reads TGCGCCAGCAGCCCTCTAATCTTATACGAGCAGTACTTC.